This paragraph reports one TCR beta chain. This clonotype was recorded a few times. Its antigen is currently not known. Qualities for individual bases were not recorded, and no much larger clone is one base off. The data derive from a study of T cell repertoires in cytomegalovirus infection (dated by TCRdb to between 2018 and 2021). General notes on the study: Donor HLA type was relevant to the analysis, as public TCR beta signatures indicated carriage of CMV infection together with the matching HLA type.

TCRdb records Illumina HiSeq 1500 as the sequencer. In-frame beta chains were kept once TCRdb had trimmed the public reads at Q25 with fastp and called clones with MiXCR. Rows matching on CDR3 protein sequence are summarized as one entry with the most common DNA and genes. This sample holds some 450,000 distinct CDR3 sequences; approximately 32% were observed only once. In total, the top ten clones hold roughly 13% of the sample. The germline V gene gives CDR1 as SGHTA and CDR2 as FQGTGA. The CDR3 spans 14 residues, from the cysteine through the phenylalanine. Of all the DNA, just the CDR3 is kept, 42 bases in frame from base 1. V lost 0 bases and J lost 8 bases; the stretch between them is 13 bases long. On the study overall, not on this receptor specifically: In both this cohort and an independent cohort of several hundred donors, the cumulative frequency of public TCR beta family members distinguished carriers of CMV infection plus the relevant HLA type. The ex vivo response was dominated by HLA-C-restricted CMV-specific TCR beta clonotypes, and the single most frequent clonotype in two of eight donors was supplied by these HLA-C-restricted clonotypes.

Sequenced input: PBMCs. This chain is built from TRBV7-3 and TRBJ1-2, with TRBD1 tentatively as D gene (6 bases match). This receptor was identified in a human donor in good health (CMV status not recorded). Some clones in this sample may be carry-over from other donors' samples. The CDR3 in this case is CASSLTGGEGGYTF. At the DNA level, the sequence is TGTGCCAGCAGCTTAACTGGGGGCGAAGGAGGCTACACCTTC.